This is a list of T cell receptor beta chains from one sample in a study of blood T cells in healthy people across ages. TCRdb fed the 5' RACE reads into MiXCR, producing one record per CDR3 protein. The sample shows roughly 830,000 distinct CDR3 sequences, about 62% of them seen only once. The sample consisted of blood. The origin of the receptors is a man aged 30 to 45 in good health. The CDR3 runs from the conserved cysteine through the conserved F or W. The D gene is left open where the match is weak. A row's size may be missing; if present it is once, few, many or a size class.

TRBJ2-5,TRBV7-9,.,few,CASSFHKETQYF,TGTGCCAGCAGCTTCCACAAAGAGACCCAGTACTTC
TRBJ2-1,TRBV4-3,.,few,CASSQEIGSAREQFF,TGCGCCAGCAGCCAAGAGATAGGGAGCGCACGTGAGCAGTTCTTC
TRBJ2-2,TRBV30,TRBD1,.,CACNRGRTGELFF,TGTGCCTGCAACAGGGGAAGGACCGGGGAGCTGTTTTTT
TRBJ2-7,TRBV4-3,TRBD2,many,CASSQLAGGSLEQYF,TGCGCCAGCAGCCAACTAGCCGGGGGGTCCTTGGAGCAGTACTTC
TRBJ2-1,TRBV5-1,.,.,CASSLEQGSYNERFF,TGCGCCAGCAGCTTGGAACAGGGTTCCTACAATGAGCGGTTCTTC
TRBJ2-3,TRBV7-2,.,.,CASSPPPGVRGTDTQYF,TGTGCCAGCAGCCCTCCTCCGGGGGTCCGCGGCACAGATACGCAGTATTTT
TRBJ1-1,TRBV7-2,.,.,CASSSTVRNTEAFF,TGTGCCAGCAGCTCAACGGTTCGGAACACTGAAGCTTTCTTT
TRBJ1-1,TRBV29-1,.,few,CSGVGNTEAFF,TGCAGCGGCGTAGGGAACACTGAAGCTTTCTTT
TRBJ2-5,TRBV5-1,.,.,CASRGWQEGHEQYF,TGCGCCAGCAGGGGGTGGCAGGAGGGCCATGAGCAGTACTTC
TRBJ2-5,TRBV6-2/TRBV6-3,.,.,CASSYGLTTGTQYF,TGTGCCAGCAGTTACGGCCTTACTACAGGGACCCAGTACTTC
TRBJ2-1,TRBV9,.,few,CASSVVGAGYNEQFF,TGTGCCAGCAGCGTGGTGGGGGCGGGCTACAATGAGCAGTTCTTC
TRBJ2-3,TRBV9,.,.,CASIPFEQGNTDTQYF,TGTGCCAGCATCCCCTTCGAGCAGGGGAACACAGATACGCAGTATTTT
TRBJ1-2,TRBV7-9,TRBD1,once,CASSLPMTGARGGYTF,TGTGCCAGCAGCTTACCAATGACAGGGGCTCGAGGTGGCTACACCTTC
TRBJ2-1,TRBV14,.,once,CASSQDGSRDGWRGNWDNEQFF,TGTGCCAGCAGCCAAGATGGTAGTCGAGACGGGTGGCGGGGTAATTGGGACAATGAGCAGTTCTTC
TRBJ2-7,TRBV11-2,.,once,CASSFSGASIYEQYF,TGTGCCAGCAGCTTCTCAGGGGCGTCTATCTACGAGCAGTACTTC
TRBJ2-1,TRBV12-3/TRBV12-4,.,.,CASSRGDRPNEQFF,TGTGCCAGCAGTAGGGGTGATAGGCCCAATGAGCAGTTCTTC
TRBJ1-1,TRBV7-2,TRBD1,.,CASSLGQGFTEAFF,TGTGCCAGCTCACTGGGACAGGGGTTCACTGAAGCTTTCTTT
TRBJ2-3,TRBV3-1,.,.,CASSRGPGSTDTQYF,TGTGCCAGCAGCCGCGGACCGGGTTCCACAGATACGCAGTATTTT
TRBJ1-5,TRBV7-2,.,few,CASGLERGNQPQHF,TGTGCCAGCGGTCTCGAGAGGGGGAATCAGCCCCAGCATTTT
TRBJ2-7,TRBV7-8,.,few,CASSNPRGSEQYF,TGTGCCAGCAGCAACCCCCGGGGGTCCGAGCAGTACTTC
TRBJ2-2,TRBV3-1,TRBD2,once,CASSQVPSGGTNTGELFF,TGTGCCAGCAGCCAAGTGCCCAGCGGGGGAACCAACACCGGGGAGCTGTTTTTT
TRBJ2-4,TRBV20-1,.,.,CSATQVAKNIQYF,TGCAGTGCAACGCAAGTAGCCAAAAACATTCAGTACTTC
TRBJ1-5,TRBV7-9,.,few,CASSFEGNQPQHF,TGTGCCAGCAGTTTTGAAGGGAATCAGCCCCAGCATTTT
TRBJ2-1,TRBV7-3,TRBD2,few,CASSSSGAHNEQFF,TGTGCCAGCAGCTCTAGCGGAGCCCACAATGAGCAGTTCTTC
TRBJ1-2,TRBV4-2,.,few,CASSQDYGSYGYTF,TGTGCCAGCAGCCAAGATTACGGCAGCTATGGCTACACCTTC
TRBJ2-7,TRBV3-1,.,few,CASSQVAGCLYF,TGTGCCAGCAGCCAGGTGGCAGGGTGTCTGTACTTC
TRBJ2-1,TRBV20-1,.,.,CSARGRRLGAGNEQFF,TGCAGTGCTAGGGGGCGGCGACTAGGGGCCGGGAATGAGCAGTTCTTC
TRBJ2-7,TRBV24-1,.,.,CATSVGYEQYF,TGTGCCACCTCAGTGGGTTACGAGCAGTACTTC
TRBJ2-5,TRBV10-2,.,.,CASSEEGKTQYF,TGCGCCAGCAGTGAGGAGGGAAAGACCCAGTACTTC
TRBJ2-7,TRBV4-3,.,few,CASSQGPQEAYEQYF,TGCGCCAGCAGCCAAGGTCCGCAGGAGGCCTACGAGCAGTACTTC
TRBJ2-5,TRBV21-1,.,.,CASSPPMYFRGSGTQYF,TGTGCCAGCAGCCCCCCGATGTACTTCAGGGGGTCGGGGACCCAGTACTTC
TRBJ2-5,TRBV27,.,.,CASSFSRGRGETQYF,TGTGCCAGCAGTTTTTCCCGGGGAAGGGGAGAGACCCAGTACTTC
TRBJ2-7,TRBV20-1,TRBD1,.,CSAPVKPGTGTRQDEQYF,TGCAGTGCTCCAGTTAAACCCGGGACAGGGACCAGGCAGGACGAGCAGTACTTC
TRBJ2-1,TRBV11-3,TRBD1,.,CASSLEGQGVHEQFF,TGTGCCAGCAGCTTAGAAGGTCAGGGGGTCCATGAGCAGTTCTTC
TRBJ2-1,TRBV4-2,TRBD2,.,CASSHSGGETLSEQFF,TGTGCCAGCAGCCATAGCGGGGGCGAAACTCTTAGTGAGCAGTTCTTC
TRBJ2-1,TRBV7-2,.,.,CASSLRGRPEQFF,TGTGCCAGCAGCCTCCGTGGCCGTCCCGAGCAGTTCTTC
TRBJ2-1,TRBV12-3/TRBV12-4,.,.,CASSPRTVEQFF,TGTGCCAGCAGTCCTAGGACAGTTGAGCAGTTCTTC
TRBJ2-7,TRBV3-1,.,few,CASTQGQGSYEQYF,TGTGCCAGCACTCAAGGGCAGGGAAGCTACGAGCAGTACTTC
TRBJ1-5,TRBV7-2,.,.,CASSLGVGYSNQPQHF,TGTGCCAGCAGCTTAGGTGTGGGCTATAGCAATCAGCCCCAGCATTTT
TRBJ2-7,TRBV27,.,.,CASSYPGDNEQYF,TGTGCCAGCAGTTACCCGGGGGACAACGAGCAGTACTTC
TRBJ2-5,TRBV5-1,.,.,CASSFLRGSRETQYF,TGCGCCAGCAGCTTTCTCCGGGGGTCTCGAGAGACCCAGTACTTC
TRBJ2-7,TRBV4-1,.,few,CASSQEDGDEQYF,TGCGCCAGCAGCCAAGAAGACGGCGACGAGCAGTACTTC
TRBJ2-5,TRBV7-2,TRBD2,many,CASSFGGGARETQYF,TGTGCCAGCAGCTTCGGCGGGGGGGCCCGGGAGACCCAGTACTTC
TRBJ2-5,TRBV9,TRBD2,.,CASSVGVAGGQETQYF,TGTGCCAGCAGTGTTGGGGTAGCGGGGGGCCAAGAGACCCAGTACTTC
TRBJ2-1,TRBV9,TRBD2,.,CASSPIAGGLFYNEQFF,TGTGCCAGCAGCCCTATAGCGGGGGGGCTATTCTACAATGAGCAGTTCTTC
TRBJ2-7,TRBV7-2,.,.,CASSLAIIAWGNEQYF,TGTGCCAGCAGCTTAGCGATAATAGCTTGGGGGAATGAGCAGTACTTC
TRBJ1-2,TRBV28,.,.,CASSFLGQGNDGYTF,TGTGCCAGCAGTTTCCTGGGGCAGGGTAACGATGGCTACACCTTC
TRBJ2-1,TRBV20-1,.,.,CSARDLSTDTSYNEQFF,TGCAGTGCTAGGGATCTGAGTACGGACACCTCCTACAATGAGCAGTTCTTC
TRBJ2-3,TRBV20-1,TRBD2,.,CSAVRSLAGEPSTDTQYF,TGCAGTGCTGTACGATCCTTAGCGGGGGAGCCTAGCACAGATACGCAGTATTTT
TRBJ2-1,TRBV29-1,.,.,CSVDRGTLGDNEQFF,TGCAGCGTTGACCGCGGGACTCTGGGGGACAATGAGCAGTTCTTC
TRBJ2-1,TRBV6-7,.,.,CASSHPGRGIVETQFF,TGTGCCAGCAGTCACCCGGGCAGGGGAATTGTAGAGACCCAGTTCTTC